These T cell receptor beta chains were read from a single sample in a study of blood T cell repertoires in COVID-19. Sequenced by immunoSEQ multiplex PCR; TCRdb stores in-frame clones only, minus some. The sample carries 200,000 to 300,000 clones, 65% to 85% recorded once. Specimen: peripheral blood. Receptors were obtained from a man aged 35-49 years with acute or convalescent COVID-19. CDR3s include the opening cysteine and the closing phenylalanine or tryptophan. The D gene is left open where the match is weak. Size is omitted from some rows. Given values are once, few, many or a class for expanded clones.

j_call: TRBJ2-1; d_call: TRBD2; v_call: TRBV29-1; clone_size: -; cdr3_nt: TGCAGCGCGACTACAACGGGGGGACGGCAGGCTGAGCAGTTCTTC; cdr3_aa: CSATTTGGRQAEQFF
j_call: TRBJ2-7; d_call: TRBD2; v_call: TRBV5-4; clone_size: -; cdr3_nt: TGTGCCAGCAGCTTAGCTAGCGGGAGCTTCTACGAGCAGTACTTC; cdr3_aa: CASSLASGSFYEQYF
j_call: TRBJ1-5; d_call: -; v_call: TRBV19; clone_size: -; cdr3_nt: TGTGCCAGTAGTTCCCAGGTGATGCAGCCCCAGCATTTT; cdr3_aa: CASSSQVMQPQHF
j_call: TRBJ2-7; d_call: -; v_call: TRBV5-1; clone_size: -; cdr3_nt: TGCGCCAGCAGCTTGGATGTAGACTACGAGCAGTACTTC; cdr3_aa: CASSLDVDYEQYF
j_call: TRBJ1-5; d_call: -; v_call: TRBV21-1; clone_size: few; cdr3_nt: TGTGCCAGCAGCGGACCCAAGGGACAGGGGAAAAATCAGCCCCAGCATTTT; cdr3_aa: CASSGPKGQGKNQPQHF
j_call: TRBJ2-7; d_call: -; v_call: TRBV19; clone_size: -; cdr3_nt: TGTGCCAGTAGTAGCCAGCGGACTTCCGAGCAGTACTTC; cdr3_aa: CASSSQRTSEQYF
j_call: TRBJ1-1; d_call: -; v_call: TRBV14; clone_size: -; cdr3_nt: TGTGCCAGCAGCCAAGATAGTCACAGAGCAGGGGCTGAAGCTTTCTTT; cdr3_aa: CASSQDSHRAGAEAFF
j_call: TRBJ1-2; d_call: TRBD1; v_call: TRBV3-1/TRBV3-2; clone_size: -; cdr3_nt: TGTGCCAGCAGCCAAGGAACAGGGGGCTTCGACTACACCTTC; cdr3_aa: CASSQGTGGFDYTF
j_call: TRBJ2-2; d_call: -; v_call: TRBV14; clone_size: -; cdr3_nt: TGTGCCAGCAGCCAAGTAAACCGGGATTCCGGGGAGCTGTTTTTT; cdr3_aa: CASSQVNRDSGELFF
j_call: TRBJ2-1; d_call: -; v_call: TRBV11-2; clone_size: once; cdr3_nt: TGTGCCAGCAGCTTAATCAGCGGATCCAATGAGCAGTTCTTC; cdr3_aa: CASSLISGSNEQFF
j_call: TRBJ1-2; d_call: -; v_call: TRBV19; clone_size: -; cdr3_nt: TGTGCCAGTAGTTCCCGGACAGCTAACTATGGCTACACCTTC; cdr3_aa: CASSSRTANYGYTF
j_call: TRBJ2-1; d_call: TRBD2; v_call: TRBV5-1; clone_size: -; cdr3_nt: TGCGCCAGCAGCTGGAGGACTAGCGGAGTCTACAATGAGCAGTTCTTC; cdr3_aa: CASSWRTSGVYNEQFF
j_call: TRBJ2-1; d_call: TRBD1; v_call: TRBV5-5; clone_size: once; cdr3_nt: TGTGCCAGCAGCTTGAAGCCCCGGACAGGGGACAATGAGCAGTTCTTC; cdr3_aa: CASSLKPRTGDNEQFF
j_call: TRBJ1-1; d_call: TRBD1; v_call: TRBV30; clone_size: -; cdr3_nt: TGTGCCTGGAGTCAGGGACAGGGGTTAACTGAAGCTTTCTTT; cdr3_aa: CAWSQGQGLTEAFF
j_call: TRBJ2-7; d_call: -; v_call: TRBV11-2; clone_size: -; cdr3_nt: TGTGCCAGCAGCTTTGGCGGGACCTACGAGCAGTACTTC; cdr3_aa: CASSFGGTYEQYF
j_call: TRBJ1-1; d_call: TRBD1; v_call: TRBV6-1; clone_size: -; cdr3_nt: TGTGCCAGCACCCCGGGACAGAGGAACACTGAAGCTTTCTTT; cdr3_aa: CASTPGQRNTEAFF
j_call: TRBJ2-1; d_call: -; v_call: TRBV2; clone_size: -; cdr3_nt: TGTGCCAGCAGCGAAGGACAGTACTACAATGAGCAGTTCTTC; cdr3_aa: CASSEGQYYNEQFF
j_call: TRBJ2-7; d_call: TRBD1; v_call: TRBV19; clone_size: -; cdr3_nt: TGTGCCAAGAGAGGACAGGGCGGATACTTC; cdr3_aa: CAKRGQGGYF
j_call: TRBJ2-1; d_call: TRBD2; v_call: TRBV20-1; clone_size: -; cdr3_nt: TGCAGTGCTAGTAATCCTAGCGGGAGTAATTACAATGAGCAGTTCTTC; cdr3_aa: CSASNPSGSNYNEQFF
j_call: TRBJ1-4; d_call: -; v_call: TRBV6-1; clone_size: -; cdr3_nt: TGTGCCAGCAGTGAATGGGCAGCAACTAATGAAAAACTGTTTTTT; cdr3_aa: CASSEWAATNEKLFF
j_call: TRBJ1-1; d_call: TRBD1; v_call: TRBV2; clone_size: -; cdr3_nt: TGTGCCAGCAGTTACTTTCCCCGGGTCGACAGGGAGGCTTTCTTT; cdr3_aa: CASSYFPRVDREAFF
j_call: TRBJ2-4; d_call: TRBD2; v_call: TRBV29-1; clone_size: -; cdr3_nt: TGCAGCGTTGTGGCTAGCGGGATAAAAAACATTCAGTACTTC; cdr3_aa: CSVVASGIKNIQYF
j_call: TRBJ1-2; d_call: TRBD1; v_call: TRBV7-9; clone_size: -; cdr3_nt: TGTGCCAGCAGCTGGACAGGCACCAACTATGGCTACACCTTC; cdr3_aa: CASSWTGTNYGYTF
j_call: TRBJ1-4; d_call: TRBD1; v_call: TRBV19; clone_size: -; cdr3_nt: TGTGCCAGTAGTATGAACAGGGGGGCAGCAACTAATGAAAAACTGTTTTTT; cdr3_aa: CASSMNRGAATNEKLFF
j_call: TRBJ1-5; d_call: -; v_call: TRBV2; clone_size: -; cdr3_nt: TGTGCCAGCAGGACAGAGGGCAATCAGCCCCAGCATTTT; cdr3_aa: CASRTEGNQPQHF
j_call: TRBJ2-1; d_call: -; v_call: TRBV5-1; clone_size: -; cdr3_nt: TGCGCCAGCAGCTTGGCAGTCGGAGAGGGCAATGAGCAGTTCTTC; cdr3_aa: CASSLAVGEGNEQFF
j_call: TRBJ1-1; d_call: -; v_call: TRBV18; clone_size: -; cdr3_nt: TGTGCCAGCTCACCAGACTCGCCCCGGGCTTTCTTT; cdr3_aa: CASSPDSPRAFF
j_call: TRBJ1-6; d_call: -; v_call: TRBV20-1; clone_size: -; cdr3_nt: TGCAGTGCTAGTCGGACCCTTGGGGGGAGGGATTCACCCCTCCACTTT; cdr3_aa: CSASRTLGGRDSPLHF
j_call: TRBJ2-7; d_call: -; v_call: TRBV3-1/TRBV3-2; clone_size: -; cdr3_nt: TGTGCCAGCAGCCAAAATGCCGGGAACCCCTACGAGCAGTACTTC; cdr3_aa: CASSQNAGNPYEQYF
j_call: TRBJ2-7; d_call: TRBD1; v_call: TRBV27; clone_size: once; cdr3_nt: TGTGCCAGCAGTGCAGGGGGCAGGTACGAGCAGTACTTC; cdr3_aa: CASSAGGRYEQYF
j_call: TRBJ1-3; d_call: -; v_call: TRBV7-2; clone_size: -; cdr3_nt: TGTGCCAGCAGCCTTAACAGCCTTCACTCTGGAAACACCATATATTTT; cdr3_aa: CASSLNSLHSGNTIYF
j_call: TRBJ2-1; d_call: TRBD2; v_call: TRBV9; clone_size: -; cdr3_nt: TGTGCCAGCAGCGAGTCTGGGACTAGCGGTAACAATGAGCAGTTCTTC; cdr3_aa: CASSESGTSGNNEQFF
j_call: TRBJ1-4; d_call: TRBD1; v_call: TRBV5-1; clone_size: -; cdr3_nt: TGCGCCAGCAGCCCACTACAGGGGATTAATGAAAAACTGTTTTTT; cdr3_aa: CASSPLQGINEKLFF
j_call: TRBJ2-7; d_call: -; v_call: TRBV3-1/TRBV3-2; clone_size: -; cdr3_nt: TGTGCCAGCAGCCAGAACTTCTACGAGCAGTACTTC; cdr3_aa: CASSQNFYEQYF
j_call: TRBJ2-2; d_call: TRBD2; v_call: TRBV10-1; clone_size: -; cdr3_nt: TGCGCCAGCAGTGAAGGCGGGAGGGGCGCGAACACCGGGGAGCTGTTTTTT; cdr3_aa: CASSEGGRGANTGELFF
j_call: TRBJ1-2; d_call: TRBD1; v_call: TRBV5-5; clone_size: -; cdr3_nt: TGTGCCAGCAGCTTCCGGGACAGGGGGCTTTATAACTATGGCTACACCTTC; cdr3_aa: CASSFRDRGLYNYGYTF
j_call: TRBJ1-6; d_call: -; v_call: TRBV27; clone_size: -; cdr3_nt: TGTGCCAGCAGTTTCAGGGGAGTTGGTTCACCCCTCCACTTT; cdr3_aa: CASSFRGVGSPLHF
j_call: TRBJ1-2; d_call: TRBD1; v_call: TRBV18; clone_size: -; cdr3_nt: TGTGCCAGCTCACCACCTCGACAGGGGAGAGGCTACACCTTC; cdr3_aa: CASSPPRQGRGYTF
j_call: TRBJ1-5; d_call: -; v_call: TRBV27; clone_size: -; cdr3_nt: TGTGCCAGCAGTTTCGGCCGCGGGGGCAATCAGCCCCAGCATTTT; cdr3_aa: CASSFGRGGNQPQHF
j_call: TRBJ1-1; d_call: -; v_call: TRBV10-2; clone_size: -; cdr3_nt: TGCGCCAGTTACTCCAGGGAACTGAACACTGAAGCTTTCTTT; cdr3_aa: CASYSRELNTEAFF
j_call: TRBJ1-1; d_call: -; v_call: TRBV5-1; clone_size: -; cdr3_nt: TGCGCCAGCAGCTTGGAGGAGGGAGAGGATAAAGCTTTCTTT; cdr3_aa: CASSLEEGEDKAFF
j_call: TRBJ2-3; d_call: TRBD2; v_call: TRBV7-3; clone_size: -; cdr3_nt: TGTGCCAGCAGCTTAACTGGCGGGAGCGTTCTCGCAGATACGCAGTATTTT; cdr3_aa: CASSLTGGSVLADTQYF
j_call: TRBJ1-5; d_call: -; v_call: TRBV2; clone_size: -; cdr3_nt: TGTGCCAGCAGTGGCACAGGGAATGTTCAGCCCCAGCATTTT; cdr3_aa: CASSGTGNVQPQHF
j_call: TRBJ1-2; d_call: -; v_call: TRBV15; clone_size: -; cdr3_nt: TGTGCCACCAGCAGAGATCCCACGGCTAACTATGGCTACACCTTC; cdr3_aa: CATSRDPTANYGYTF
j_call: TRBJ2-3; d_call: TRBD2; v_call: TRBV27; clone_size: -; cdr3_nt: TGTGCCAGCACCACGGGACTAGTCACAGATACGCAGTATTTT; cdr3_aa: CASTTGLVTDTQYF
j_call: TRBJ2-2; d_call: -; v_call: TRBV4-1; clone_size: -; cdr3_nt: TGCGCCAGCAGCCAAGTCGACGGGGTCGGGTCCGGGGAGCTGTTTTTT; cdr3_aa: CASSQVDGVGSGELFF
j_call: TRBJ1-2; d_call: -; v_call: TRBV2; clone_size: -; cdr3_nt: TGTGCCAGCAGCGCAGCCGGGACTAACTATGGCTACACCTTC; cdr3_aa: CASSAAGTNYGYTF
j_call: TRBJ2-2; d_call: -; v_call: TRBV2; clone_size: -; cdr3_nt: TGTGCCAGCAGCTTAGAAACCGGGGAGCTGTTTTTT; cdr3_aa: CASSLETGELFF
j_call: TRBJ2-7; d_call: -; v_call: TRBV5-5; clone_size: -; cdr3_nt: TGTGCCAGCAGCTTGGGGACAGTGGGATCCGAGCAGTACTTC; cdr3_aa: CASSLGTVGSEQYF
j_call: TRBJ1-2; d_call: TRBD1; v_call: TRBV12-3/TRBV12-4; clone_size: -; cdr3_nt: TGTGCCAGCAGGGACAGGGGTTATGGCTACACCTTC; cdr3_aa: CASRDRGYGYTF